This T cell receptor beta chain came from a study of blood T cells in healthy people across ages. About the research overall: Per two T cells, template switching captured roughly one barcoded beta molecule.

Trimming stripped 3 bases from V and 2 bases from J, with 9 bases between. CDR3 length: 14 amino acids. CDR1 and CDR2 (germline): MDHEN, SYDVKM. With a J-beta primer mix and a sample-barcoded 5' primer, a second PCR ran 7 to 11 cycles. Template switching added a 12-random-nucleotide identifier to every cDNA molecule. TCRdb independently ran MiXCR on the 5' RACE reads; one entry per CDR3 protein. Found here are around 1.7 million distinct CDR3 sequences, 28% of them singletons; the top ten hold approximately 7.7%. Donation came from healthy Caucasian individuals in Russia who were aged roughly 6 to 95. Every sample gave at least 5 micrograms of total RNA when it was extracted.

The chain couples TRBV28 to TRBJ2-3; D is possibly TRBD2 (5 bases). The sequenced material came from blood. The receptor comes from a woman between 25 and 40 years old in good health. The CDR3 protein is CASSFAGDTDTQYF. CDR3 coding DNA: TGTGCCAGCAGTTTCGCGGGTGACACAGATACGCAGTATTTT.